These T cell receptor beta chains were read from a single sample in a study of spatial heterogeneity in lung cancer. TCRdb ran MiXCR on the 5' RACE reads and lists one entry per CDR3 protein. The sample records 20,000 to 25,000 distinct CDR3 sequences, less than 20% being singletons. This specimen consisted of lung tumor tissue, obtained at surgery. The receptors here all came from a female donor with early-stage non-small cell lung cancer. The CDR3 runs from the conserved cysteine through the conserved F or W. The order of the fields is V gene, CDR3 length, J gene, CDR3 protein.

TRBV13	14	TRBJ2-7	CASSLDGRKYEQYF
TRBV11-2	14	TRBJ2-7	CASSFSGSSYEQYF
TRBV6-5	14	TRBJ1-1	CASRYLTVAGRAFF
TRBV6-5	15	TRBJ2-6	CASRKQGNGANVLTF
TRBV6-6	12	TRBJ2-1	CASSYGENEQFF
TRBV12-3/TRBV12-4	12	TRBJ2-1	CASSMDANEQFF
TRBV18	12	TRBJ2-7	CASSPLIGEQYF
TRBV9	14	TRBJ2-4	CASSGLAPKNIQYF
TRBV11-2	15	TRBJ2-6	CASSPRFSGANVLTF
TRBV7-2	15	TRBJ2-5	CASSFGLARQETQYF
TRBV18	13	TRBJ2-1	CASSLKRDNEQFF
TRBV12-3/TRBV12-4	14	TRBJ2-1	CASSFGGRHNEQFF
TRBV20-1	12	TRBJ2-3	CSAQEDADTQYF
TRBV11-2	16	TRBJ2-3	CASSLAGGPSTDTQYF
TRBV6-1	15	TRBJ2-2	CASVEVRGSTGELFF
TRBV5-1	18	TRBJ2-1	CASSLTPVTAYPHNEQFF
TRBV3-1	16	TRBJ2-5	CASSPWTSGDQETQYF
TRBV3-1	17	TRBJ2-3	CASSQDVAGADTDTQYF
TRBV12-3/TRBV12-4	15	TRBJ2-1	CASSKPSGRAGEQFF
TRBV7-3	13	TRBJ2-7	CASSPIAGYEQYF
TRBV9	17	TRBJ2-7	CASSVVSELVAAYEQYF
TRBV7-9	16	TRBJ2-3	CASSLEGHGSTDTQYF
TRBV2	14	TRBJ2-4	CASGLGQGVNIQYF
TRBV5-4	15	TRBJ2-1	CASSPGQGNGDEQFF
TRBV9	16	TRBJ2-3	CASSPYDRGGTDTQYF
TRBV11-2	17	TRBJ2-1	CASSLFPQWELYNEQFF
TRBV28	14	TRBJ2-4	CASSLTGGKNIQYF
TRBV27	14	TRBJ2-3	CASSLWGPTDTQYF
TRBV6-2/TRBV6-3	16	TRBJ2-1	CASSPMGLAYYNEQFF
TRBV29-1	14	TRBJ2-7	CSARGGLAGYEQYF
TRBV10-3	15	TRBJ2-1	CAISLGLAPYNEQFF
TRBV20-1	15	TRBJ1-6	CSASQGDRGNSPLHF
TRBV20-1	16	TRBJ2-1	CSANPAGGPRSNEQFF
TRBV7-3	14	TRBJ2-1	CASSLLAGRGEQFF
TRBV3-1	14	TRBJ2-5	CASRSSGRGETQYF
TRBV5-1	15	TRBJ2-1	CASSLAVTSPDEQFF
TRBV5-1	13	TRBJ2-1	CASSLGLYNEQFF
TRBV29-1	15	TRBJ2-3	CSVDLLGQGGDTQYF
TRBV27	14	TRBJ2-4	CASSPPGLANIQYF
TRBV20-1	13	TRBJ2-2	CSARKGFGGELFF
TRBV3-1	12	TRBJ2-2	CASSQAVGELFF
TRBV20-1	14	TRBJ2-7	CSATGTSFFYEQYF
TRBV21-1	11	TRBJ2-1	CAICHSNEQFF
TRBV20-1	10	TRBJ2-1	CSAAPREQFF
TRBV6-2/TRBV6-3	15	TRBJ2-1	CASSGQGLGRYEQFF
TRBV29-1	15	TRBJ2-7	CSVVGTSGRLNEQYF
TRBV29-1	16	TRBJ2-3	CSATAGSGRGPDTQYF
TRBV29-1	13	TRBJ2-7	CSVEVSPAYEQYF
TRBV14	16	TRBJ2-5	CASSQAGLAVQETQYF
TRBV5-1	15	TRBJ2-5	CASSPLAGGRETQYF
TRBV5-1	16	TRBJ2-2	CASSFRQGKNTGELFF
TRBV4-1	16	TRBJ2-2	CASSHNLAVNTGELFF
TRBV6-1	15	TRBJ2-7	CATAPGWGIGYEQYF
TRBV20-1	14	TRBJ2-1	CSAISGGTYNEQFF